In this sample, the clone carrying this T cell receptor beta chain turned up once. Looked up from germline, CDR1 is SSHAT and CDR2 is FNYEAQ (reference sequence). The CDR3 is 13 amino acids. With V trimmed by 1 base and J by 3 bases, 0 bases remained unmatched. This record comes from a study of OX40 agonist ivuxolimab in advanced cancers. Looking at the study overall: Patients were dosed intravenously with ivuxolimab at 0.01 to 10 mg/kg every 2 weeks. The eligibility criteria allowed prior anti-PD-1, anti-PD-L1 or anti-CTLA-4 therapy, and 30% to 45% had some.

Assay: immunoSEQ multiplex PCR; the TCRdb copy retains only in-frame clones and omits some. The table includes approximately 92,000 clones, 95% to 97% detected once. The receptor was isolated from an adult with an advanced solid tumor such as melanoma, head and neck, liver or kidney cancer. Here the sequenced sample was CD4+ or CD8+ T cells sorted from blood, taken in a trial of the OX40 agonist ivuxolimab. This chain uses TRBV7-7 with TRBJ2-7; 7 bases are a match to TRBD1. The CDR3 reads CASSLGTGYEQYF. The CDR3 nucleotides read TGTGCCAGCAGCTTAGGGACAGGCTACGAGCAGTACTTC.